This TCR beta chain originates from a study of response to subunit inactivated influenza vaccine. Points from the study as a whole: There was a suggestion from the authors that each seasonal influenza vaccination recruits few new T cells.

In regard to this clonotype: Antigen specificity is unknown.

The germline gives CDR1 MNHEY, CDR2 SMNVEV (reference sequence). The CDR3 length is 17 residues. Trimming stripped 2 bases from V and 5 bases from J, with 18 bases between. One entry per CDR3 protein results from TCRdb running MiXCR on the RT-PCR reads. Of around 750,000 distinct CDR3 sequences listed, 21% are singletons. Sequencing was performed on PBMCs from blood, taken 4 to 6 days after vaccination. The source is a man aged 50 to 59 who received an inactivated influenza vaccine. The chain couples TRBV27 to TRBJ2-2; maybe TRBD2 (6 bases). The CDR3 DNA is TGTGCCAGCAGTTTAAATTCTCGCCCAGGAGGGACCGGGGAGCTGTTTTTT. Translated: CASSLNSRPGGTGELFF.